This is a list of T cell receptor beta chains from one sample in a study of regulatory T cells in long-lasting Graves disease. TCRdb re-derived calls from the multiplex PCR reads in MiXCR, one entry per CDR3 protein. The sample records 650,000 to 850,000 distinct CDR3 sequences, about 32% being singletons. The source was peripheral blood mononuclear cells (PBMCs), collected when the disease was refractory, from a patient treated with antithyroid drugs. These receptors came from a female donor with Graves disease. The CDR3 runs from the conserved cysteine through the conserved F or W. D genes are given only for firm matches. Not all rows give a size; the values are once, few, many and, for expanded clones, a class.

j_call: TRBJ1-5
d_call: -
v_call: TRBV12-3/TRBV12-4
clone_size: few
cdr3_nt: TGTGCCAGCAGTCCCCGACGGTCCACGGGGAGACAGCCCCAGCATTTT
cdr3_aa: CASSPRRSTGRQPQHF

j_call: TRBJ1-1
d_call: -
v_call: TRBV6-1
clone_size: few
cdr3_nt: TGTGCCAGCACCGTGGACAGCGGGGCCGGCACTGAAGCTTTCTTT
cdr3_aa: CASTVDSGAGTEAFF

j_call: TRBJ2-7
d_call: -
v_call: TRBV27
clone_size: few
cdr3_nt: TGTGCCAGCAGTTCACTGAGGACTACCTACGAGCAGTACTTC
cdr3_aa: CASSSLRTTYEQYF

j_call: TRBJ1-2
d_call: TRBD1
v_call: TRBV27
clone_size: many
cdr3_nt: TGTGCCAGCAGTTTATCGAGTATCAGGGGGCAATACTATGGCTACACCTTC
cdr3_aa: CASSLSSIRGQYYGYTF

j_call: TRBJ1-2
d_call: -
v_call: TRBV11-2
clone_size: few
cdr3_nt: TGTGCCAGCAGCTTAGTGTCGGGGGTAGCTAACTATGGCTACACCTTC
cdr3_aa: CASSLVSGVANYGYTF

j_call: TRBJ2-1
d_call: -
v_call: TRBV5-1
clone_size: few
cdr3_nt: TGCGCCAGCAGTCCCAGGTCGGGTCACAATGAGCAGTTCTTC
cdr3_aa: CASSPRSGHNEQFF

j_call: TRBJ2-7
d_call: -
v_call: TRBV20-1
clone_size: -
cdr3_nt: TGCAGTGCTAGTGCGGGGAGCTACGAGCAGTGCTTC
cdr3_aa: CSASAGSYEQCF

j_call: TRBJ1-6
d_call: -
v_call: TRBV3-1
clone_size: -
cdr3_nt: TGTGCCAGCAGCCAAGATCTGGCAGACAATTCACCCCTCCACTTT
cdr3_aa: CASSQDLADNSPLHF

j_call: TRBJ1-1
d_call: -
v_call: TRBV4-1
clone_size: few
cdr3_nt: TGCGCCAGCAGCCGCGACAGAGGATTTGGGGTGAACACTGAAGCTTTCTTT
cdr3_aa: CASSRDRGFGVNTEAFF

j_call: TRBJ1-6
d_call: -
v_call: TRBV2
clone_size: few
cdr3_nt: TGTGCCAGCAGTGCCTCTACCCATACGGATTCACCCCTCCACTTT
cdr3_aa: CASSASTHTDSPLHF

j_call: TRBJ2-7
d_call: TRBD1
v_call: TRBV10-3
clone_size: few
cdr3_nt: TGTGCCATCAGTGGAAGGACAGGGAGGCCCTACGAGCAGTACTTC
cdr3_aa: CAISGRTGRPYEQYF

j_call: TRBJ1-4
d_call: TRBD1
v_call: TRBV28
clone_size: many
cdr3_nt: TGTGCCAGCAGTGACAGGGGGCGCACAGAAAAACTGTTTTTT
cdr3_aa: CASSDRGRTEKLFF

j_call: TRBJ2-3
d_call: -
v_call: TRBV2
clone_size: few
cdr3_nt: TGTGCCAGCAGAGCCGGGAAGCGGGTGAGCACAGATACGCAGTATTTT
cdr3_aa: CASRAGKRVSTDTQYF

j_call: TRBJ1-2
d_call: -
v_call: TRBV7-9
clone_size: -
cdr3_nt: TGTGCCAGCAGCTTAGACCAGGGATCGTGCACCTTC
cdr3_aa: CASSLDQGSCTF

j_call: TRBJ1-5
d_call: -
v_call: TRBV28
clone_size: many
cdr3_nt: TGTGCCAGCAGCAGAGGACTGAATAGCAATCAGCCCCAGCATTTT
cdr3_aa: CASSRGLNSNQPQHF

j_call: TRBJ1-2
d_call: -
v_call: TRBV2
clone_size: many
cdr3_nt: TGTGCCAGCAGGGTATCTTCTCTTAACTATGGCTACACCTTC
cdr3_aa: CASRVSSLNYGYTF

j_call: TRBJ1-1
d_call: -
v_call: TRBV28
clone_size: many
cdr3_nt: TGTGCCAGCAGACCTACCGAGGAGAAGAGAACTGAAGCTTTCTTT
cdr3_aa: CASRPTEEKRTEAFF

j_call: TRBJ1-2
d_call: TRBD1
v_call: TRBV19
clone_size: -
cdr3_nt: TGTGCCAGTAGTACCCGGGACAGCTATTTTGGCTACACCTTC
cdr3_aa: CASSTRDSYFGYTF

j_call: TRBJ2-7
d_call: TRBD2
v_call: TRBV7-9
clone_size: few
cdr3_nt: TGTGCCAGCAGCTCGACCCCGGGACTAGCGGACGAGCAGTACTTC
cdr3_aa: CASSSTPGLADEQYF

j_call: TRBJ1-2
d_call: TRBD1
v_call: TRBV28
clone_size: many
cdr3_nt: TGTGCCAGCAGTGAGGGACAGTCACATGGCTACACCTTC
cdr3_aa: CASSEGQSHGYTF

j_call: TRBJ1-2
d_call: -
v_call: TRBV29-1
clone_size: -
cdr3_nt: TGCAGCGTAACAGGGCGGGATGGCTACACCTTC
cdr3_aa: CSVTGRDGYTF

j_call: TRBJ2-4
d_call: TRBD2
v_call: TRBV12-3/TRBV12-4
clone_size: few
cdr3_nt: TGTGCCAGCAGTCTTCTGACTAGCGGGAGGGCCAACATTCAGTACTTC
cdr3_aa: CASSLLTSGRANIQYF

j_call: TRBJ1-5
d_call: TRBD1
v_call: TRBV20-1
clone_size: once
cdr3_nt: TGCAGTGCTGTGGGACAGGGAAACCAGCCCCAGCATTTT
cdr3_aa: CSAVGQGNQPQHF

j_call: TRBJ2-5
d_call: -
v_call: TRBV14
clone_size: -
cdr3_nt: TGTGCCAGCAGCAAAAGGGAGATTCAAGAGACCCAGTACTTC
cdr3_aa: CASSKREIQETQYF

j_call: TRBJ2-2
d_call: TRBD2
v_call: TRBV10-3
clone_size: few
cdr3_nt: TGTGCCATCGGTTCTAGCGGGAGGGCCAACGGGGAGCTGTTTTTT
cdr3_aa: CAIGSSGRANGELFF

j_call: TRBJ1-4
d_call: TRBD1
v_call: TRBV28
clone_size: -
cdr3_nt: TGTGCCAGCAGTTTAGTAGGGACAGGGCCTGAAAAACTGTTTTTT
cdr3_aa: CASSLVGTGPEKLFF

j_call: TRBJ2-7
d_call: -
v_call: TRBV5-1
clone_size: -
cdr3_nt: TGCGCCAGCAGCTTGAGGCAGCCCCTTGTCGAGCAGTACTTC
cdr3_aa: CASSLRQPLVEQYF

j_call: TRBJ2-7
d_call: TRBD2
v_call: TRBV2
clone_size: few
cdr3_nt: TGTGCCAGCAGTGACGGACTAGCGGGAGTAGGGTACGAGCAGTACTTC
cdr3_aa: CASSDGLAGVGYEQYF

j_call: TRBJ1-1
d_call: -
v_call: TRBV12-5
clone_size: few
cdr3_nt: TGTGCTAGTGGCCAACAGGGTTACACTGAAGCTTTCTTT
cdr3_aa: CASGQQGYTEAFF

j_call: TRBJ2-3
d_call: -
v_call: TRBV11-1
clone_size: -
cdr3_nt: TGTGCCAGCAGGTTCCACATGGAATTCACAGATACGCAGTATTTT
cdr3_aa: CASRFHMEFTDTQYF

j_call: TRBJ1-2
d_call: -
v_call: TRBV27
clone_size: -
cdr3_nt: TGTGCCAGCAGCTCCCAACAGGGTGGCGATGGCTACACCTTC
cdr3_aa: CASSSQQGGDGYTF

j_call: TRBJ2-5
d_call: -
v_call: TRBV20-1
clone_size: few
cdr3_nt: TGCAGTGCTGCCCCGAGTAGGGAGACCCAGTACTTC
cdr3_aa: CSAAPSRETQYF

j_call: TRBJ2-4
d_call: TRBD1
v_call: TRBV5-4
clone_size: -
cdr3_nt: TGTGCCAGCAGCACCGACAGGGTAGACATTCAGTACTTC
cdr3_aa: CASSTDRVDIQYF

j_call: TRBJ1-2
d_call: -
v_call: TRBV29-1
clone_size: few
cdr3_nt: TGCAGCGTTGAAGCCCGCAAGGACTATGGCTACACCTTC
cdr3_aa: CSVEARKDYGYTF

j_call: TRBJ1-2
d_call: -
v_call: TRBV20-1
clone_size: -
cdr3_nt: TGCAGTGCTAGAGTGGCGGGGGGTAAAGGCTACACCTTC
cdr3_aa: CSARVAGGKGYTF

j_call: TRBJ1-1
d_call: -
v_call: TRBV28
clone_size: few
cdr3_nt: TGTGCCAGTAAACCTGAGACAGAATACACTGAAGCTTTCTTT
cdr3_aa: CASKPETEYTEAFF

j_call: TRBJ1-2
d_call: -
v_call: TRBV6-6
clone_size: -
cdr3_nt: TGTGCCAGCAGGTTGGACAGCTCTAACTATGGCTACACCTTC
cdr3_aa: CASRLDSSNYGYTF

j_call: TRBJ1-4
d_call: -
v_call: TRBV7-9
clone_size: -
cdr3_nt: TGTGCCAGCAGCTGGGAATCTGAAAAACTGTTTTTT
cdr3_aa: CASSWESEKLFF

j_call: TRBJ1-6
d_call: -
v_call: TRBV20-1
clone_size: -
cdr3_nt: TGCAGTGCTAGAGATCGGCCAGGGGATTCACCCCTCCACTTT
cdr3_aa: CSARDRPGDSPLHF

j_call: TRBJ1-1
d_call: -
v_call: TRBV29-1
clone_size: -
cdr3_nt: TGCAGCGTAGGGGGGGTTGCCACTGAAGCTTTCTTT
cdr3_aa: CSVGGVATEAFF

j_call: TRBJ2-7
d_call: -
v_call: TRBV12-3/TRBV12-4
clone_size: many
cdr3_nt: TGTGCCAGCGCCCGAGGGGGGCAACACTACGAGCAGTACTTC
cdr3_aa: CASARGGQHYEQYF

j_call: TRBJ2-1
d_call: -
v_call: TRBV5-1
clone_size: -
cdr3_nt: TGCGCCAGCAGCTTGGCTGGGGGATCCAATGAGCAGTTCTTC
cdr3_aa: CASSLAGGSNEQFF

j_call: TRBJ1-1
d_call: TRBD1
v_call: TRBV19
clone_size: few
cdr3_nt: TGTGCCAGCCCGAGACAGGGGGCTATGAACACTGAAGCTTTCTTT
cdr3_aa: CASPRQGAMNTEAFF

j_call: TRBJ2-7
d_call: TRBD2
v_call: TRBV7-2
clone_size: few
cdr3_nt: TGTGCCAGCAGCTTAAGGGGACTAGCGGAACCCGCCTACGAGCAGTACTTC
cdr3_aa: CASSLRGLAEPAYEQYF

j_call: TRBJ2-2
d_call: TRBD2
v_call: TRBV27
clone_size: -
cdr3_nt: TGTGCCAGCAGTTTGTGGGGAGGGACGAACACCGGGGAGCTGTTTTTT
cdr3_aa: CASSLWGGTNTGELFF

j_call: TRBJ2-7
d_call: -
v_call: TRBV11-2
clone_size: few
cdr3_nt: TGTGCCAGCAGCCCCACGAGAGGGAGCTCCTACGAGCAGTACTTC
cdr3_aa: CASSPTRGSSYEQYF

j_call: TRBJ1-2
d_call: TRBD1
v_call: TRBV5-5
clone_size: -
cdr3_nt: TGTGCCAGCAGCCTAGGGGACAGGGCGTTCTATGGCTACACCTTC
cdr3_aa: CASSLGDRAFYGYTF

j_call: TRBJ2-6
d_call: -
v_call: TRBV27
clone_size: few
cdr3_nt: TGTGCCAGCAGTTTACTCCGTTCTGGGGCCAACGTCCTGACTTTC
cdr3_aa: CASSLLRSGANVLTF

j_call: TRBJ1-1
d_call: -
v_call: TRBV5-1
clone_size: -
cdr3_nt: TGCGCCAGCAGCCCGGGACCGAACCCCACTGAAGCTTTCTTT
cdr3_aa: CASSPGPNPTEAFF

j_call: TRBJ2-7
d_call: TRBD2
v_call: TRBV12-3/TRBV12-4
clone_size: many
cdr3_nt: TGTGCCAGCAGGGATACCGGGACTAGCGGGAGCGAGCAGTACTTC
cdr3_aa: CASRDTGTSGSEQYF

j_call: TRBJ1-1
d_call: -
v_call: TRBV12-3/TRBV12-4
clone_size: many
cdr3_nt: TGTGCCAGCAGTTTAGAGGGGGTTAGGGCCACTGAAGCTTTCTTT
cdr3_aa: CASSLEGVRATEAFF

j_call: TRBJ2-7
d_call: -
v_call: TRBV20-1
clone_size: -
cdr3_nt: TGCAGTGCGTCGGCAGCTATAAACTACGAGCAGTACTTC
cdr3_aa: CSASAAINYEQYF

j_call: TRBJ1-1
d_call: -
v_call: TRBV12-3/TRBV12-4
clone_size: many
cdr3_nt: TGTGCCAGCACGAGGGATACGAAGAACACTGAAGCTTTCTTT
cdr3_aa: CASTRDTKNTEAFF

j_call: TRBJ1-1
d_call: TRBD1
v_call: TRBV5-1
clone_size: -
cdr3_nt: TGCGCCAGCAGCACCAGGGACAGTGGGAACACTGAAGCTTTCTTT
cdr3_aa: CASSTRDSGNTEAFF